The next 23 T cell receptor beta chains were all read from a single sample in a study of OX40 agonist ivuxolimab in advanced cancers. Some clones are missing from TCRdb's copy, which holds only in-frame ones; the method was immunoSEQ multiplex PCR. The sample includes approximately 76,000 clones, 70% to 90% of them seen just once. The sample here was CD4+ or CD8+ T cells sorted from blood, taken in a trial of the OX40 agonist ivuxolimab. These receptor sequences come from an adult with an advanced solid tumor such as melanoma, head and neck, liver or kidney cancer.

The rearrangement links TRBV9 to TRBJ1-5; 8 bases fit TRBD1. CDR1 SGDLS and CDR2 YYNGEE come from the germline V gene. Germline trimming cut 4 bases from V and 9 bases from J; bases unmatched to any gene: 12. This CDR3 region has 15 residues. The CDR3 sequence is CASSSGTGRTPPQHF. DNA of the CDR3: TGTGCCAGCAGCTCTGGGACAGGCCGGACCCCGCCCCAGCATTTT.

The chain combines TRBV6-4 with TRBJ2-3; D is tentatively TRBD1 or TRBD2 (6 bases each). The CDR3 runs to 15 residues. V shed 5 bases and J shed 5 bases, with 17 bases lying between them. CDR1 and CDR2 from the germline V gene are MRHNA and SNTAGT. The CDR3 region has the DNA TGTGCCAGCAGTCGGACGGGGGCCGCGAGAGATACGCAGTATTTT. This encodes CASSRTGAARDTQYF.

This chain joins TRBV13 and TRBJ2-3, with D perhaps matching TRBD1 (5 bases). Trimming removed 4 bases at V and 4 bases at J, with 9 bases between. Germline CDR1 and CDR2: PRHDT and FYEKMQ (reference sequence). This CDR3 region has 13 residues. In DNA form, the CDR3 reads TGTGCCAGCAGCTACCAGGGATCAGATACGCAGTATTTT. It encodes CASSYQGSDTQYF.

The V and J genes are TRBV5-4 and TRBJ2-5; 11 bases map to TRBD2. The germline CDR1 and CDR2 sequences are SGHNT and YYREEE (reference sequence). The CDR3 is 17 amino acids. J gave up 4 bases and V 3 bases, and 11 bases lay outside the gene matches. The CDR3 spells CASSSLAGASGRETQYF. The CDR3 DNA sequence: TGTGCCAGCAGCTCACTAGCGGGGGCCTCCGGGAGAGAGACCCAGTACTTC.

A word on this clone: Mismatch with germline at one junction end may stem from a read error. The V and J genes are TRBV7-2 and TRBJ2-5; D may be TRBD1 (6 bases). CDR1 SGHTA and CDR2 FQGNSA come from the germline V gene. This CDR3 comprises 15 residues. The CDR3 DNA reads TGTGCCAGCAGCCTAGACCGACAGGTCCAAGAGTCCCAGTACTTC. This sequence encodes CASSLDRQVQESQYF.

This chain connects TRBV2 to TRBJ1-5, with D possibly matching TRBD1 (6 bases). V was pared by 3 bases and J by 5 bases, with 11 bases between. The CDR3 runs to 14 residues. Germline values: CDR1 SNHLY, CDR2 FYNNEI. The CDR3 region is CASSDSGVDQPQHF. Written as DNA, the CDR3 is TGTGCCAGCAGTGACTCAGGGGTGGATCAGCCCCAGCATTTT.

This chain connects TRBV5-1 to TRBJ2-5; the D is unclear. Germline V gives CDR1 SGHRS, CDR2 YFSETQ. The CDR3 is made up of 11 amino acids. With 0 bases removed from V and 3 bases from J, the gap between germline ends came to 0 bases. The CDR3 sequence is CASSLEETQYF. CDR3 sequence (DNA): TGCGCCAGCAGCTTGGAAGAGACCCAGTACTTC.

The J gene is TRBJ2-5, the V gene TRBV11-2; D may be TRBD1 (5 bases). Trimming pared 3 bases from V and 3 bases from J, leaving 17 bases between. Germline CDR1 SGHAT, CDR2 FQNNGV. The CDR3 consists of 16 residues. CDR3 sequence reads: CASSFGAAGAEETQYF. The CDR3 bases are TGTGCCAGCAGCTTTGGGGCGGCAGGCGCCGAAGAGACCCAGTACTTC.

In its sample, this clone was seen once. This rearrangement joins TRBV10-3 to TRBJ2-2, with 10 bases matching TRBD2. This CDR3 is built from 16 residues. After removal of 11 bases from V and 1 base from J, the junction contained 10 bases not matched to a gene. CDR1 ENHRY and CDR2 SYGVKD come from the germline V gene. The CDR3 DNA reads as TGTGCCTCCACATGGCTAGCGGGGGAGAACACCGGGGAGCTGTTTTTT. Protein product: CASTWLAGENTGELFF.

This clone was detected only a few times. This chain uses TRBV19 with TRBJ1-6; no definite D call. Germline assignment: CDR1 LNHDA and CDR2 SQIVND (reference sequence). The CDR3 contains 14 residues. Deletions cut 3 bases from V and 10 bases from J, with 13 bases between. CDR3 amino acids: CASSIGPNGSPLHF. The CDR3 DNA follows: TGTGCCAGTAGTATTGGTCCGAATGGGTCACCCCTCCACTTT.

The rearrangement joins TRBV25-1 to TRBJ1-3; 7 nucleotides line up with TRBD1. Germline V gene data show CDR1 as MGHDK and CDR2 as SYGVNS. The CDR3 covers 16 residues. Trimming at V came to 2 bases and at J to 4 bases, leaving 8 bases not matched to a gene. Here the CDR3 reads CASSEAGGSLGNTIYF. For the CDR3, the DNA is TGTGCCAGCAGTGAAGCAGGGGGTTCTCTCGGAAACACCATATATTTT.

This chain connects TRBV7-6 to TRBJ1-5, with D possibly being TRBD1 (5 bases). V shed 4 bases and J shed 4 bases, with 14 bases lying between them. The length of the CDR3 is 15 residues. Germline CDR1 is SGHVS and CDR2 is FNYEAQ. CDR3 in DNA: TGTGCCAGCAGCTCGGACGAGGGGTTTAATCAGCCCCAGCATTTT. Translation gives CASSSDEGFNQPQHF. The full variable domain, rest sourced from reference TRBV7-6 and TRBJ1-5, is GAGVSQSPRYKVTKRGQDVALRCDPISGHVSLYWYRQALGQGPEFLTYFNYEAQQDKSGLPNDRFSAERPEGSISTLTIQRTEQRDSAMYRCASSSDEGFNQPQHFGDGTRLSIL.

This chain links TRBV2 with TRBJ2-3; TRBD2 aligns across 11 bases. The trim removed 1 base at V and 3 bases at J, leaving 3 bases unmatched. The CDR3 contains 16 residues. Looked up from germline, CDR1 is SNHLY and CDR2 is FYNNEI. CDR3 loop: CASSEGASGGTDTQYF. The CDR3 region has the DNA TGTGCCAGCAGTGAAGGCGCTAGCGGGGGGACAGATACGCAGTATTTT.

The genes are TRBV7-9 and TRBJ2-2; D perhaps matches TRBD1 (6 bases). CDR3 length equals 18 residues. V gave up 6 bases and J gave up 8 bases, with 28 bases separating them. Germline CDR1 and CDR2: SEHNR and FQNEAQ (reference sequence). The DNA for the CDR3 is TGTGCCAGCAGTTCATCCGGGACACACACTCCCAAACTAGGGGAGCTGTTTTTT. It encodes CASSSSGTHTPKLGELFF.

In DNA, the CDR3 is TGCGCCAGCAGCCAAGAGGTACTCCGAACTGAAGCTTTCTTT. Its protein product is CASSQEVLRTEAFF. This rearrangement joins TRBV4-3 to TRBJ1-1, with D unresolved. Looked up from germline, CDR1 is LGHNA and CDR2 is YSLEER. The germline V and J ends were trimmed by 0 bases and 5 bases, with 10 bases remaining between them. This CDR3 spans 14 amino acids.

The J gene is TRBJ1-6, the V gene TRBV4-3, with D possibly TRBD1 on 5 matching bases. Germline CDR1 is LGHNA and CDR2 is YSLEER. Trimming stripped 2 bases from V and 7 bases from J, with 15 bases between. The CDR3 spans 16 residues. The CDR3 here is CASSQNSARGNSPLHF. As DNA, the CDR3 is TGCGCCAGCAGCCAAAACTCCGCCCGGGGGAATTCACCCCTCCACTTT.

V gene TRBV5-8 combines with J gene TRBJ1-6; the D gene is possibly TRBD1 (6 bases). V gave up 7 bases and J gave up 9 bases, with 20 bases separating them. The length of the CDR3 is 15 residues. Germline loops: CDR1 SGHTS, CDR2 YDEGEE. CDR3 sequence: CASRATGATGSPLHF. The CDR3 DNA follows: TGTGCCAGCCGAGCGACGGGGGCGACTGGTTCACCCCTCCACTTT.

This chain connects TRBV6-5 to TRBJ2-1; D perhaps matches TRBD1 (6 bases). Germline V gene lookup returns CDR1 MNHEY and CDR2 SVGAGI. This CDR3 is built from 13 residues. The V gene lost 8 bases and the J gene lost 8 bases, with 16 bases spanning the gap. CDR3 DNA: TGTGCCAGCTATACACGCAGGGGCTATGAGCAGTTCTTC. Translation gives CASYTRRGYEQFF.

The chain employs TRBV6-5 and TRBJ2-7, with 12 bases lining up with TRBD2. V lost 2 bases to trimming and J lost 4 bases; unmatched junction nucleotides: 0. CDR3 size: 14 residues. Germline V CDR1 and CDR2: MNHEY, SVGAGI. The CDR3 protein is CASSYGLAGYEQYF. CDR3 nucleotides: TGTGCCAGCAGTTACGGACTAGCGGGGTACGAGCAGTACTTC.

In DNA form, the CDR3 reads TGTGCCAGCTCGGCAGGGGGCTCTTCTCAGCCCCAGCATTTT. This translates into CASSAGGSSQPQHF. The chain carries TRBV18 and TRBJ1-5, with TRBD1 matching over 8 bases. CDR1 is KGHSH, CDR2 LQKENI, per germline. Trimming removed 6 bases from V and 6 bases from J; junction bases left unmatched: 7. This CDR3 spans 14 amino acids.

The chain combines TRBV2 with TRBJ2-7; the D call may be TRBD1 or TRBD2 (6 bases each). CDR1 is SNHLY, CDR2 FYNNEI, per germline. The CDR3 has 15 amino acids. V lost 1 base and J 0 bases, leaving 10 bases between the germline ends. DNA of the CDR3: TGTGCCAGCAGTGAAGGGGGGGCCCTCTCCTACGAGCAGTACTTC. Its translation: CASSEGGALSYEQYF.

The chain combines TRBV4-2 with TRBJ2-3, with D tentatively TRBD1 (6 bases). The V and J ends lost 4 bases and 2 bases respectively, with 13 bases between them. The CDR3 is made up of 15 amino acids. Looked up from germline, CDR1 is LGHNA and CDR2 is YNFKEQ. The chain's CDR3 is CASSPDRWATDTQYF. The CDR3 nucleotides read TGTGCCAGCAGCCCAGACAGGTGGGCCACAGATACGCAGTATTTT.

The V gene is TRBV10-3, the J gene TRBJ1-2; D gene uncertain. The CDR3 loop spans 13 amino acids. Trimming shortened V by 2 bases and J by 2 bases, and 6 bases separated the two germline ends. Germline CDR1 is ENHRY and CDR2 is SYGVKD. The CDR3 DNA follows: TGTGCCATCAGTGAGAAGGGAAACTATGGCTACACCTTC. This codes for CAISEKGNYGYTF.